This is a list of T cell receptor beta chains from one sample in a study of blood T cell repertoires in COVID-19. Using immunoSEQ multiplex PCR, the repertoire was profiled, and TCRdb retains in-frame clones only, with some absent. Of about 210,000 clones in the sample, over 75% are singletons; the top ten hold 10% to 15%. Sequencing used peripheral blood. The receptor set was obtained from a human donor in a cohort sampled during active COVID-19. Each CDR3 is given with its conserved first and last residue. A D gene is named only where the DNA matches it firmly. Rows may omit the clone size; those that give it use once, few, many or a size class.

DNA	CDR3	D	V	J	size
TGTGCCAGCAGCCAAGATGTCCTTCACAATGAGCAGTTCTTC	CASSQDVLHNEQFF	NA	TRBV3-1/TRBV3-2	TRBJ2-1	NA
TGCGCCAGCAGCTTGGCGGCTAGCGGGAGTGAGACCCAGTACTTC	CASSLAASGSETQYF	TRBD2	TRBV5-1	TRBJ2-5	NA
TGCGCCAGCAGCCCAGTCGGTATAGGGACTAGCGGCGAGCAGTACTTC	CASSPVGIGTSGEQYF	TRBD2	TRBV5-1	TRBJ2-7	many
TGTGCCAGCAGCTTATTAGCATCGAGCTCCTACAATGAGCAGTTCTTC	CASSLLASSSYNEQFF	NA	TRBV11-1	TRBJ2-1	NA
TGCGCCAGCAGCTACCGGACAGACTCCTACGAGCAGTACTTC	CASSYRTDSYEQYF	NA	TRBV5-1	TRBJ2-7	few
TGTGCCAGCAGCTTAGACGCGGGGGGCAATCAGCCCCAGCATTTT	CASSLDAGGNQPQHF	NA	TRBV7-9	TRBJ1-5	NA
TGTGCCATCAGATTGAGGACAGGGGACGAGCAGTACTTC	CAIRLRTGDEQYF	TRBD1	TRBV10-3	TRBJ2-7	NA
TGTGCCAGCAGTGGACAGGCGTTCTTAGGGGACCAGCATTTT	CASSGQAFLGDQHF	TRBD1	TRBV28	TRBJ1-5	NA
TGCGCCAGCAGCTCCGACGGGACTAGCTGGTCCTACAATGAGCAGTTCTTC	CASSSDGTSWSYNEQFF	TRBD2	TRBV5-1	TRBJ2-1	NA
TGTGCCAGCAGGTATGGGCCCACAGGGGAAAACTATGGCTACACCTTC	CASRYGPTGENYGYTF	TRBD1	TRBV28	TRBJ1-2	NA
TGTGCCAGCAACTCCAAAGGGGCTCTCCAAGAGACCCAGTACTTC	CASNSKGALQETQYF	NA	TRBV28	TRBJ2-5	NA
TGTGCCAGCAGTTTTCACACTATGAACACTGAAGCTTTCTTT	CASSFHTMNTEAFF	NA	TRBV28	TRBJ1-1	NA
TGTGCCAGCAGTTTAAGGCGGGAGCTATACGAGCAGTACTTC	CASSLRRELYEQYF	TRBD2	TRBV28	TRBJ2-7	NA
TGTGCCAGCAGTCCTGCGCACGAAGCTTTCTTT	CASSPAHEAFF	NA	TRBV28	TRBJ1-1	NA
TGTGCCAGCAGCCAAGGGGCGGGGATAACGGCCGAGCAGTACTTC	CASSQGAGITAEQYF	NA	TRBV14	TRBJ2-7	NA
TGTGCCTGGAGTGGCCCGACAGTTACTAGCACAGATACGCAGTATTTT	CAWSGPTVTSTDTQYF	NA	TRBV30	TRBJ2-3	NA
TGTGCCGGGGGAACAGGGGGAACTCAGCCCCAGCATTTT	CAGGTGGTQPQHF	TRBD1	TRBV28	TRBJ1-5	NA
TGTGCCACCAGCAGAGATGGGTTCATAATCGGGACTGAAGCTTTCTTT	CATSRDGFIIGTEAFF	NA	TRBV15	TRBJ1-1	NA
TGCGCCAGCAGCTTGAACAGGGGGGCAGATACGCAGTATTTT	CASSLNRGADTQYF	TRBD1	TRBV5-1	TRBJ2-3	NA
TGTGCCAGCAGTTACGACAGGGTGTCACCCCTCCACTTT	CASSYDRVSPLHF	TRBD1	TRBV6-6	TRBJ1-6	NA
TGCGCCAGCAGCCAAGATTTGTCTCGCGGGGGGGCCTACAATGAGCAGTTCTTC	CASSQDLSRGGAYNEQFF	TRBD2	TRBV4-3	TRBJ2-1	NA
TGTGCCAGCAGCACCCAACTACAGAACACTGAAGCTTTCTTT	CASSTQLQNTEAFF	NA	TRBV6-5	TRBJ1-1	few
TGTGCCAGCAGTGGGAAACAGGGGGTGAACACTGAAGCTTTCTTT	CASSGKQGVNTEAFF	TRBD1	TRBV6-6	TRBJ1-1	NA
TGTGCCAGCAGCTTTTCTAGCGCCTACAATGAGCAGTTCTTC	CASSFSSAYNEQFF	NA	TRBV5-6	TRBJ2-1	NA
TGTGCCAGCAGCCCAGACTCTAACTATGGCTACACCTTC	CASSPDSNYGYTF	NA	TRBV7-3	TRBJ1-2	few
TGTGCCAGCAGCTTGGCGGGACTAGCGGGAGATTCCCGGGGAGCTGTTTTT	CASSLAGLAGDSRGAVF	TRBD2	TRBV5-5	TRBJ2-2	once
TGCAGCGCCGGCGGGAACCCCAGGGATACGCAGTATTTT	CSAGGNPRDTQYF	NA	TRBV29-1	TRBJ2-3	NA
TGTGCCACTATAGGGGACACTGAAGCTTTCTTT	CATIGDTEAFF	NA	TRBV28	TRBJ1-1	NA
TGCGCCAGCAGCTCCCGGGTTAGTGAAAAACTGTTTTTT	CASSSRVSEKLFF	NA	TRBV5-1	TRBJ1-4	NA
TGTGCCAGCTCATACTCGGACAGAGGGGCTAATGAAAAACTGTTTTTT	CASSYSDRGANEKLFF	NA	TRBV18	TRBJ1-4	NA
TGTGCCAGCAGCTCCCCTTCGACAGGGTCTGGAAACACCATATATTTT	CASSSPSTGSGNTIYF	TRBD1	TRBV7-4	TRBJ1-3	NA
TGTGCCAGCAGCGCCGGGGGGGGCAATCAGCCCCAGCATTTT	CASSAGGGNQPQHF	NA	TRBV28	TRBJ1-5	NA
TGTGCCAGTAGTAGAACCGGGACAGGAGCATATGGCTACACCTTC	CASSRTGTGAYGYTF	TRBD1	TRBV19	TRBJ1-2	NA
TGTGCCAGCAGCTCCCCGGTGACCCTCCACTTT	CASSSPVTLHF	NA	TRBV7-9	TRBJ1-6	NA
TGTGCCAGCAGCCAGCAGGGACAGGCTAACTATGGCTACACCTTC	CASSQQGQANYGYTF	TRBD1	TRBV3-1/TRBV3-2	TRBJ1-2	NA
TGTGCCAGCAGTCCCGGGACAGACCTTGAAAAACTGTTTTTT	CASSPGTDLEKLFF	TRBD1	TRBV27	TRBJ1-4	NA
TGTGCCAGCAGTCCGGTCACAGAATCAACCTACTCTGGAAACACCATATATTTT	CASSPVTESTYSGNTIYF	NA	TRBV6-6	TRBJ1-3	NA
TGTGCCAGCTCACCATCATTGAACACTGAAGCTTTCTTT	CASSPSLNTEAFF	NA	TRBV18	TRBJ1-1	NA
TGTGCCAGCAGCCAAGGAAGGGGGACTGAAGCTTTCTTT	CASSQGRGTEAFF	NA	TRBV4-2	TRBJ1-1	NA
TGTGCCAGCAGCTCTCCCCCGGGGCAGCCCCAGCATTTT	CASSSPPGQPQHF	NA	TRBV7-2	TRBJ1-5	NA
TGCGCCAGCAGCTTGGGAGGGACTAGCACCAATGAGCAGTTCTTC	CASSLGGTSTNEQFF	TRBD2	TRBV5-1	TRBJ2-1	many
TGTGCCAGCAGCCCCTCAAGTCAGGGGATTAATAGCAATCAGCCCCAGCATTTT	CASSPSSQGINSNQPQHF	NA	TRBV7-9	TRBJ1-5	NA
TGTGCCAGCAGTGTGTCCCGGACATCTAAAGAGGGCTACACCTTC	CASSVSRTSKEGYTF	NA	TRBV2	TRBJ1-2	NA
TGTGCCAGCAGCTTCCTGGACAGCACTGAAGCTTTCTTT	CASSFLDSTEAFF	NA	TRBV3-1/TRBV3-2	TRBJ1-1	NA
TGTGCCAGCAGCCAAGTTATAGCTGAAGCTTTCTTT	CASSQVIAEAFF	NA	TRBV14	TRBJ1-1	NA
TGTGCCTGGAATCCAGGGAACACTGAAGCTTTCTTT	CAWNPGNTEAFF	NA	TRBV30	TRBJ1-1	NA
TGTGCCAGTAGTATGCCGGTACGCTATGGCTACACCTTC	CASSMPVRYGYTF	NA	TRBV19	TRBJ1-2	once
TGTGCCAGCAGCTTAGTTTTTTCTAGCACAGATACGCAGTATTTT	CASSLVFSSTDTQYF	NA	TRBV7-9	TRBJ2-3	NA
TGTGCCAGCAGCGGGGACAGGTTGAACACCGGGGAGCTGTTTTTT	CASSGDRLNTGELFF	TRBD1	TRBV5-5	TRBJ2-2	few
TGTGCCAGCAGCAAAGAGTCCGAGCGGAGCCGCACAGATACGCAGTATTTT	CASSKESERSRTDTQYF	NA	TRBV21-1	TRBJ2-3	NA
TGTGCCAGCAGTTCCCGACAGGGTAGGTACGAGCAGTACTTC	CASSSRQGRYEQYF	TRBD1	TRBV28	TRBJ2-7	NA
TGTGCCAGCAGCGCGACAGGGGTTCTGAACACTGAAGCTTTCTTT	CASSATGVLNTEAFF	TRBD1	TRBV9	TRBJ1-1	NA
TGTGCCAGCAGCTTGAGGATGGGGACAGGGAGTGAAAAACTGTTTTTT	CASSLRMGTGSEKLFF	TRBD1	TRBV5-5	TRBJ1-4	NA
TGTGCCAGCAGCGCACAACCAACTAATGAAAAACTGTTTTTT	CASSAQPTNEKLFF	NA	TRBV9	TRBJ1-4	few
TGTGCCAGCAGCCCCCGGTCCTACGAGCAGTACTTC	CASSPRSYEQYF	NA	TRBV12-3/TRBV12-4	TRBJ2-7	NA